The 15 T cell receptor beta chains below were found in one sample sequenced in a study of T cells in Graves' hyperthyroidism and ophthalmopathy. RNA transcripts yielded amplified TCR beta CDR3 regions. The HTBI primer set served for first-round RT-PCR of the TCR CDR3. TCRdb used MiXCR to reprocess the multiplex PCR reads, holding one entry per CDR3 protein. The sample lists roughly 300,000 distinct CDR3 sequences, 15% to 20% occurring once. Sequenced material: blood. The receptors were gathered from a woman in her fifties or sixties with Graves' hyperthyroidism.

This clonotype showed up just a few times. CDR3 nucleotides: TGTGCCAGCAGCTTGTCACCTCTCGACACAGATACGCAGTATTTT. As protein: CASSLSPLDTDTQYF. The chain employs TRBV5-5 and TRBJ2-3; D remains unclear. This CDR3 has 15 amino acids. The V gene lost 1 base and the J gene lost 2 bases, with 11 bases spanning the gap. Per the germline V gene, CDR1 is SGHKS and CDR2 is YYEKEE (reference sequence).

The chain couples TRBV19 to TRBJ1-5, with D possibly being TRBD1 (5 bases). Germline CDR1 and CDR2: LNHDA and SQIVND (reference sequence). This CDR3 is 16 amino acids long. Trimming removed 6 bases at V and 2 bases at J, with 17 bases between. The CDR3 loop is CASRTFGGGGNQPQHF. The CDR3 coding sequence is TGTGCCAGTAGGACCTTTGGGGGGGGAGGCAATCAGCCCCAGCATTTT.

The CDR3 loop reads CASSESRGADTQYF. DNA of the CDR3: TGTGCCAGCAGTGAATCGAGGGGCGCAGATACGCAGTATTTT. This sequence joins TRBV25-1 and TRBJ2-3; D assignment may be TRBD1 or TRBD2 (5 bases each). CDR3 length: 14 amino acids. V gave up 1 base and J gave up 4 bases, with 9 bases separating them. Per germline, CDR1 MGHDK and CDR2 SYGVNS.

This clonotype was counted only a few times. The chain couples TRBV11-2 to TRBJ1-2; D may be TRBD1 (5 bases). V lost 1 base and J 8 bases, leaving 17 bases between the germline ends. This CDR3 has 15 residues. From germline, CDR1 is SGHAT and CDR2 FQNNGV. The CDR3 nucleotides read TGTGCCAGCAGCTTAGGGGGCGGGGCAGAGATGGGCTACACCTTC. Its translation is CASSLGGGAEMGYTF.

About this clonotype itself: A much larger clone sits a single nucleotide away, making a read error possible. V is TRBV10-3 and J is TRBJ1-1; the D is unclear. CDR1 and CDR2 (germline): ENHRY, SYGVKD. Trimming took off 0 bases at V and 1 base at J, with 3 bases between the two ends. The CDR3 is 13 amino acids. DNA for the CDR3: TGTGCCATCAGTGAGTCAGCGAACACTGAAGCTTTCTTT. Amino acid sequence: CAISESANTEAFF.

The chain couples TRBV29-1 to TRBJ2-1; D perhaps matches TRBD2 (6 bases). This CDR3 is built from 14 residues. The germline gives CDR1 SQVTM, CDR2 ANQGSEA. V was trimmed by 1 base and J by 8 bases, leaving 15 bases between them. This chain's CDR3 is CSVEGSRGFDEQFF. The CDR3 DNA sequence: TGCAGCGTTGAAGGATCTCGGGGGTTCGATGAGCAGTTCTTC.

The rearrangement joins TRBV28 to TRBJ1-1, with D possibly matching TRBD1 (5 bases). V was shortened by 6 bases and J by 6 bases, with 17 bases between the two germline ends. The CDR3 runs 14 residues. Germline V gene data show CDR1 as MDHEN and CDR2 as SYDVKM. This CDR3 reads CASRGWGVGAEAFF. CDR3 sequence (DNA): TGTGCCAGCAGAGGGTGGGGGGTAGGCGCTGAAGCTTTCTTT. Combining the CDR3 with reference TRBV28 and TRBJ1-1 gives the whole variable domain DVKVTQSSRYLVKRTGEKVFLECVQDMDHENMFWYRQDPGLGLRLIYFSYDVKMKEKGDIPEGYSVSREKKERFSLILESASTNQTSMYLCASRGWGVGAEAFFGQGTRLTVV.

This clonotype has only a few counts. The CDR3 reads CASSLDRVNTGELFF. CDR3 DNA: TGTGCCAGCAGCTTGGACAGAGTTAACACCGGGGAGCTGTTTTTT. This chain uses TRBV5-6 with TRBJ2-2; D is unclear. CDR3 length: 15 amino acids. Germline CDR1 SGHDT, CDR2 YYEEEE. Trimming stripped 0 bases from V and 2 bases from J, with 8 bases between.

The genes are TRBV6-1 and TRBJ1-3; 8 bases map to TRBD1. Looked up from germline, CDR1 is MNHNS and CDR2 is SASEGT. The CDR3 is 15 residues long. The V gene end was trimmed by 6 bases and the J gene end by 2 bases; junction bases not matched to a gene: 6. CDR3 nucleotides: TGTGCCAGCAGACATCAGGGGGCCGCTGGAAACACCATATATTTT. This sequence encodes CASRHQGAAGNTIYF.

As to this clonotype: With a much larger clone just one base away, this may be a read error. The V call is TRBV27, the J call TRBJ2-3; D is perhaps TRBD1 (5 bases). The CDR3 is 13 residues long. CDR1 and CDR2 (germline): MNHEY, SMNVEV (reference sequence). Trimming pared 6 bases from V and 6 bases from J, leaving 13 bases between. CDR3 bases: TGTGCCAGCAGACGGACAAATGGGGATACGCAGTATTTT. It codes for CASRRTNGDTQYF.

Many counts were recorded for this clonotype. The chain couples TRBV5-1 to TRBJ1-2, with no clear D. There are 15 residues in the CDR3. The germline gives CDR1 SGHRS, CDR2 YFSETQ. Trimming pared 0 bases from V and 0 bases from J, leaving 9 bases between. The DNA for the CDR3 is TGCGCCAGCAGCTTGGTACCAGATTCTAACTATGGCTACACCTTC. Its protein is CASSLVPDSNYGYTF.

The J gene is TRBJ2-3, the V gene TRBV9; 7 bases line up with TRBD2. This CDR3 is 15 amino acids long. With V trimmed by 0 bases and J by 4 bases, 5 bases remained unmatched. CDR1 is SGDLS and CDR2 is YYNGEE in the germline V gene. CDR3 nucleotides: TGTGCCAGCAGCGTAGAAGCGGGGTTGGCAGATACGCAGTATTTT. Translating gives CASSVEAGLADTQYF.

V and J are TRBV29-1 and TRBJ1-4; D remains unclear. CDR1 and CDR2 from the germline V gene are SQVTM and ANQGSEA. With 4 bases removed from V and 7 bases from J, the gap between germline ends came to 13 bases. The CDR3 totals 13 residues. CDR3 in DNA: TGCAGCGTTGTAGGGAGTTTGGGTGAAAAACTGTTTTTT. It codes for CSVVGSLGEKLFF. The full variable domain, in which reference TRBV29-1 and TRBJ1-4 provide the parts outside the CDR3, is SAVISQKPSRDICQRGTSLTIQCQVDSQVTMMFWYRQQPGQSLTLIATANQGSEATYESGFVIDKFPISRPNLTFSTLTVSNMSPEDSSIYLCSVVGSLGEKLFFGSGTQLSVL.

This clonotype occurred many times. This chain connects TRBV28 to TRBJ2-3, with D perhaps matching TRBD2 (5 bases). V dropped 5 bases and J dropped 6 bases, with 18 bases sitting between them. The germline CDR1 and CDR2 sequences are MDHEN and SYDVKM. This CDR3 contains 15 residues. The CDR3 reads CASSPAADLRDTQYF. The CDR3 DNA reads TGTGCCAGCAGTCCCGCGGCGGACTTGAGGGATACGCAGTATTTT. Filled out from reference TRBV28 and TRBJ2-3, the complete variable domain reads DVKVTQSSRYLVKRTGEKVFLECVQDMDHENMFWYRQDPGLGLRLIYFSYDVKMKEKGDIPEGYSVSREKKERFSLILESASTNQTSMYLCASSPAADLRDTQYFGPGTRLTVL.

The chain recombines TRBV4-2 with TRBJ1-3; the D gene is possibly TRBD1 (6 bases). Germline lookup yields CDR1 LGHNA and CDR2 YNFKEQ. Trimming shortened V by 6 bases and J by 4 bases, and 19 bases separated the two germline ends. This CDR3 comprises 16 residues. CDR3 bases: TGTGCCAGCAGGCTGACCTTGGGGGCGGGAGGAAACACCATATATTTT. The encoded protein is CASRLTLGAGGNTIYF.